Each of the 20 T cell receptor beta chains below was sequenced from the same sample in a study of blood T cell repertoires in COVID-19. Here immunoSEQ multiplex PCR was the method, and the copy in TCRdb shows in-frame clones only, minus some. The data show 240,000 or so clones, approximately 82% seen once. The material sequenced was peripheral blood. These receptor sequences come from a woman aged 18-29 years with acute or convalescent COVID-19.

The genes are TRBV27 and TRBJ1-3, with D uncertain. Trimming stripped 2 bases from V and 3 bases from J, with 5 bases between. Germline-derived CDR1 and CDR2 are MNHEY and SMNVEV (reference sequence). This CDR3 comprises 13 residues. The CDR3 spells CASSLQNGNTIYF. CDR3 nucleotides: TGTGCCAGCAGTTTACAGAATGGAAACACCATATATTTT.

The rearrangement uses TRBV6-5 and TRBJ2-7; tentatively, D is TRBD1 (6 bases). Looked up from germline, CDR1 is MNHEY and CDR2 is SVGAGI. There are 14 residues in the CDR3. V dropped 4 bases and J dropped 0 bases, with 10 bases sitting between them. CDR3 region: CASSSGTHSYEQYF. Here the CDR3 DNA reads TGTGCCAGCAGTTCAGGGACACACTCCTACGAGCAGTACTTC.

The chain uses TRBV6-6 and TRBJ2-7; possibly TRBD2 for D (6 bases). The CDR3 is made up of 13 amino acids. Per the germline V gene, CDR1 is MNHNY and CDR2 is SVGAGI (reference sequence). V lost 2 bases and J 7 bases, leaving 12 bases between the germline ends. CDR3: CASSYPSGEEQYF. As DNA, the CDR3 is TGTGCCAGCAGTTACCCTTCGGGGGAAGAGCAGTACTTC.

This chain joins TRBV9 and TRBJ2-7; a weak D match, TRBD2 (6 bases). Germline assignment: CDR1 SGDLS and CDR2 YYNGEE. The CDR3 loop spans 15 amino acids. V gave up 0 bases and J gave up 0 bases, with 10 bases separating them. The CDR3 DNA reads as TGTGCCAGCAGCGTAGGTGCGGGAAGCTCCTACGAGCAGTACTTC. Translating gives CASSVGAGSSYEQYF.

V gene TRBV6-2 or TRBV6-3 combines with J gene TRBJ2-3, with 8 positions matching TRBD1. The CDR3 consists of 15 residues. Germline V gives CDR1 MNHEY, CDR2 SVGEGT. J lost 3 bases, V lost 4 bases, and 6 bases had no gene match. This chain's CDR3 is CASSSMDRATDTQYF. The CDR3 DNA follows: TGTGCCAGCAGTTCCATGGACAGGGCAACAGATACGCAGTATTTT.

CDR3 sequence: CASSSPRSRGEQYF. The DNA of the CDR3 is TGTGCCAGCAGTTCCCCCCGGTCACGCGGCGAGCAGTACTTC. The rearrangement uses TRBV2 and TRBJ2-7, with D unclear. This CDR3 has 14 residues. Per the germline V gene, CDR1 is SNHLY and CDR2 is FYNNEI. V was shortened by 5 bases and J by 6 bases, with 17 bases between the two germline ends. Supplemented by reference TRBV2 and TRBJ2-7, the full variable domain reads EPEVTQTPSHQVTQMGQEVILRCVPISNHLYFYWYRQILGQKVEFLVSFYNNEISEKSEIFDDQFSVERPDGSNFTLKIRSTKLEDSAMYFCASSSPRSRGEQYFGPGTRLTVT.

This chain uses TRBV12-2 with TRBJ1-5; TRBD1 is taken as the D call from the table, unchecked against the DNA. TRBV12-2 is termed a pseudogene. The CDR3 is 15 amino acids. This CDR3 is CASRLDRGSNQPQHF. In DNA, the CDR3 is TGTGCAAGTCGCTTAGACAGGGGGAGCAATCAGCCCCAGCATTTT.

The J gene is TRBJ1-5, the V gene TRBV28; TRBD1 matches at 10 bases. Trimming removed 8 bases from V and 4 bases from J; junction bases left unmatched: 14. Germline V gene data show CDR1 as MDHEN and CDR2 as SYDVKM. There are 17 residues in the CDR3. The CDR3, as DNA: TGTGCCAGCCGGGTTTTGGGACAGGGGACATCTAATCAGCCCCAGCATTTT. It translates to CASRVLGQGTSNQPQHF.

This clone was seen only once. This chain uses TRBV2 with TRBJ1-5; 10 bases map to TRBD1. The trim removed 3 bases at V and 5 bases at J, leaving 4 bases unmatched. The CDR3 covers 15 residues. Germline V lookup: CDR1 SNHLY, CDR2 FYNNEI. The CDR3 DNA reads as TGTGCCAGCAGTGATCCCGGGACAGGGGATCAGCCCCAGCATTTT. Its protein product is CASSDPGTGDQPQHF.

This clone was observed a few times. The chain combines TRBV19 with TRBJ1-5, with a tentative D call TRBD1 (6 bases). CDR3 length: 14 residues. Germline CDR1 and CDR2: LNHDA and SQIVND (reference sequence). With 3 bases removed from V and 1 base from J, the gap between germline ends came to 7 bases. The CDR3 spells CASSIRGSNQPQHF. In DNA, the CDR3 is TGTGCCAGTAGTATCAGGGGAAGCAATCAGCCCCAGCATTTT.

This chain joins TRBV6-1 and TRBJ1-4, with 7 bases aligning to TRBD1. The CDR3 length is 17 residues. Per germline, CDR1 MNHNS and CDR2 SASEGT. Losses at the gene ends were 2 bases for V and 5 bases for J; bases not matched to a gene: 11. The CDR3 sequence: CASSERDSPAVNEKLFF. Written as DNA, the CDR3 is TGTGCCAGCAGTGAAAGGGACAGCCCAGCCGTAAATGAAAAACTGTTTTTT.

The J gene is TRBJ1-2, the V gene TRBV11-2; possibly TRBD1 for D (6 bases). This CDR3 is 13 amino acids long. The germline V and J ends were trimmed by 3 bases and 8 bases, with 13 bases remaining between them. The germline V gene encodes CDR1 SGHAT and CDR2 FQNNGV. CDR3 in amino acids: CASSFQGLVGYTF. DNA for the CDR3: TGTGCCAGCAGCTTCCAGGGGTTGGTAGGCTACACCTTC.

The chain combines TRBV11-2 with TRBJ2-7; TRBD2 aligns across 9 bases. V was pared by 5 bases and J by 5 bases, with 13 bases of the junction left unmatched. This CDR3 has 16 residues. Per the germline V gene, CDR1 is SGHAT and CDR2 is FQNNGV. This CDR3 is CASSGVAGGNIHEQYF. For the CDR3, the DNA is TGTGCCAGCAGCGGCGTTGCGGGGGGGAATATTCACGAGCAGTACTTC.

The chain links TRBV27 to TRBJ1-2, with 9 bases lining up with TRBD1. J was trimmed by 7 bases and V by 1 base; bases with no gene match: 7. This CDR3 region has 15 residues. Germline-derived CDR1 and CDR2 are MNHEY and SMNVEV (reference sequence). The CDR3 bases are TGTGCCAGCAGTTTATGGGGACAGGGTTTGAGTGGCTACACCTTC. It encodes CASSLWGQGLSGYTF.

The chain recombines TRBV14 with TRBJ2-7; TRBD2 aligns across 13 bases. Germline lookup yields CDR1 SGHDN and CDR2 FVKESK. Trimming at V came to 4 bases and at J to 2 bases, leaving 17 bases not matched to a gene. CDR3 length equals 20 residues. In DNA form, the CDR3 reads TGTGCCAGCAGCCCGACCCTCGGGAGCTTGGGACTAGCGGGACCCTACGAGCAGTACTTC. It codes for CASSPTLGSLGLAGPYEQYF.

This clone was observed at least ten times. The chain employs TRBV27 and TRBJ2-7; maybe TRBD2 (5 bases). The V gene lost 6 bases and the J gene lost 3 bases, with 15 bases spanning the gap. Germline assignment: CDR1 MNHEY and CDR2 SMNVEV (reference sequence). This CDR3 region has 14 residues. The CDR3 DNA follows: TGTGCCAGCAGGGGAGAGGACGGACTCTACGAGCAGTACTTC. Translated: CASRGEDGLYEQYF.

V gene TRBV27 combines with J gene TRBJ2-1; D perhaps matches TRBD2 (6 bases). Deletions cut 2 bases from V and 9 bases from J, with 14 bases between. From germline, CDR1 is MNHEY and CDR2 SMNVEV (reference sequence). The CDR3 is 14 residues long. The CDR3 bases are TGTGCCAGCAGTTTAGGCGGGACCGCCCGTGAGCAGTTCTTC. Protein product: CASSLGGTAREQFF.

This clone has only a few counts. The chain has TRBV29-1 and TRBJ2-1; 10 bases are a match to TRBD2. Germline-derived CDR1 and CDR2 are SQVTM and ANQGSEA. CDR3 length equals 15 residues. Losses at the gene ends were 1 base for V and 2 bases for J; bases not matched to a gene: 2. The CDR3, as DNA: TGCAGCGTTGAAGCAGGACTAGCGGCCTACAATGAGCAGTTCTTC. Translation: CSVEAGLAAYNEQFF.

The chain combines TRBV5-5 with TRBJ2-7; the D gene is possibly TRBD1 (5 bases). V was shortened by 4 bases and J by 2 bases, with 19 bases between the two germline ends. CDR1 and CDR2 from the germline V gene are SGHKS and YYEKEE (reference sequence). There are 16 residues in the CDR3. The CDR3 region has the DNA TGTGCCAGCAGCCGCCTAGTGTCACAGGCAGCCTACGAGCAGTACTTC. Translation: CASSRLVSQAAYEQYF.

V usage is TRBV5-6 and J usage is TRBJ2-5; no definite D call. Germline V gives CDR1 SGHDT, CDR2 YYEEEE. Trimming pared 7 bases from V and 7 bases from J, leaving 11 bases between. The CDR3 spans 11 residues. The CDR3 DNA reads as TGTGCCAGCGGGTCGTCAGGGACCCAGTACTTC. It specifies CASGSSGTQYF. The full variable domain, its missing parts supplied by reference TRBV5-6 and TRBJ2-5, is DAGVTQSPTHLIKTRGQQVTLRCSPKSGHDTVSWYQQALGQGPQFIFQYYEEEERQRGNFPDRFSGHQFPNYSSELNVNALLLGDSALYLCASGSSGTQYFGPGTRLLVL.